The entry below gives a single TCR beta chain sequence along with its context. Its target is not known. The sample originates from a study of human thymus T cells. Points from the study as a whole: The authors found apparently biased V and J gene usage in thymic and blood repertoires.

Clones were read by immunoSEQ multiplex PCR, and TCRdb kept only the in-frame ones, dropping some. The data hold 35,000 to 45,000 clones, with 90% to 95% observed a single time. The CDR3 sequence is 13 residues long. V was shortened by 3 bases and J by 5 bases, with 10 bases between the two germline ends. The germline CDR1 and CDR2 sequences are MNHEY and SMNVEV (reference sequence). Healthy Finnish infants having corrective surgery for congenital heart defects served as donors. Only four of the eight donors provided an approximately 0.5-1 mL blood sample. No fixed cell number was used; all available blood leukocytes supplied DNA.

The sequence was obtained from a boy in the first two years of life with a congenital heart defect but otherwise immunologically healthy. The V gene is TRBV27, the J gene TRBJ1-1; no clear D. Sequences were obtained from blood. The CDR3 DNA reads TGTGCCAGCAGTTTCTCCCGGGTTACTGAAGCTTTCTTT. Protein: CASSFSRVTEAFF.